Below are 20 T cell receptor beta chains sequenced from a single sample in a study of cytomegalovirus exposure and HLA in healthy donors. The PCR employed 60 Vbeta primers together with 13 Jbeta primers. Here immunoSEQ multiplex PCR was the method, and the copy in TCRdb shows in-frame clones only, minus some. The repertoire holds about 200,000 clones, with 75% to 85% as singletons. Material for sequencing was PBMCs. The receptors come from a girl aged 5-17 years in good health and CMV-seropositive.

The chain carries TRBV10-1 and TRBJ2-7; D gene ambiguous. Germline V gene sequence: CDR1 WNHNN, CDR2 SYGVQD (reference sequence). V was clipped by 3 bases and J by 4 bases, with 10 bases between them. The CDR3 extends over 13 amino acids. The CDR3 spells CASSDEQLYEQYF. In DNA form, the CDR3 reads TGCGCCAGCAGTGATGAACAGCTATACGAGCAGTACTTC.

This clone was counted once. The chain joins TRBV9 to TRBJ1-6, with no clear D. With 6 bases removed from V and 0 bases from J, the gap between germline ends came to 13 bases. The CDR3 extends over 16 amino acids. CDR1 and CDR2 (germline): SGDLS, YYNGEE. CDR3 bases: TGTGCCAGCAACAAGGGAGAAAGCTCCTATAATTCACCCCTCCACTTT. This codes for CASNKGESSYNSPLHF.

CDR3 bases: TGTGCCAGCAGCCAAGCTTCTAGGAATGAAAAACTGTTTTTT. It translates to CASSQASRNEKLFF. This chain connects TRBV5-6 to TRBJ1-4; no firm D call. V gave up 4 bases and J gave up 5 bases, with 12 bases separating them. In germline, CDR1 is SGHDT, CDR2 YYEEEE. This CDR3 region has 14 residues.

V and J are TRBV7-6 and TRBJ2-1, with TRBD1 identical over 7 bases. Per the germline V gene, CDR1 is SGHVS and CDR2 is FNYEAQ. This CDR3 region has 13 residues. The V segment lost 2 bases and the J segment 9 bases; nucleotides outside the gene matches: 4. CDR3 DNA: TGTGCCAGCAGCTTAACAGGGGAATCTGAGCAGTTCTTC. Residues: CASSLTGESEQFF.

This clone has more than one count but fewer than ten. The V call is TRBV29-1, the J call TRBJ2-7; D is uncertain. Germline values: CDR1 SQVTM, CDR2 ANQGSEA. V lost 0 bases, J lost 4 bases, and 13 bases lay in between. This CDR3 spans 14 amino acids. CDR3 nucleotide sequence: TGCAGCGTTGAAGACGGGTTCCCTCGGTACGAGCAGTACTTC. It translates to CSVEDGFPRYEQYF.

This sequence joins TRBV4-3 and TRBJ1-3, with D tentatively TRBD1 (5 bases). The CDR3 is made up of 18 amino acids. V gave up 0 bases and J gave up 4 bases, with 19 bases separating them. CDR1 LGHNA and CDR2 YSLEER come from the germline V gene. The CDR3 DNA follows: TGCGCCAGCAGCCAAGATGCGGCTGCTTCGGGGGGGGGAAACACCATATATTTT. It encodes CASSQDAAASGGGNTIYF.

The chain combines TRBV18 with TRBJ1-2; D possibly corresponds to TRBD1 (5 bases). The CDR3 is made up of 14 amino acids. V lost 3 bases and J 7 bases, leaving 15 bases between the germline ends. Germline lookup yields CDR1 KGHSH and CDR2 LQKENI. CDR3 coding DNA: TGTGCCAGCTCACCCAGGGCAGGTTCAGCTGGCTACACCTTC. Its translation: CASSPRAGSAGYTF.

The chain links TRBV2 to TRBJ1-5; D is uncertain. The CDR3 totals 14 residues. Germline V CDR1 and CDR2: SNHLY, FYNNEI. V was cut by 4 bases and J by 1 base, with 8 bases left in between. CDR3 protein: CASSVSGSNQPQHF. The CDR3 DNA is TGTGCCAGCAGTGTGTCGGGAAGCAATCAGCCCCAGCATTTT.

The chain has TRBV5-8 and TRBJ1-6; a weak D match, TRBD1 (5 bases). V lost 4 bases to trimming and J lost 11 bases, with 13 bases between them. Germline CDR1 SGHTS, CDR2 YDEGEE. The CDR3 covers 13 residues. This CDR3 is CASSRRGGPPLHF. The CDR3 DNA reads TGTGCCAGCAGCCGCCGGGGGGGTCCACCCCTCCACTTT. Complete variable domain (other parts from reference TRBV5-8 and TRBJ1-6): EAGVTQSPTHLIKTRGQQATLRCSPISGHTSVYWYQQALGLGLQFLLWYDEGEERNRGNFPPRFSGRQFPNYSSELNVNALELEDSALYLCASSRRGGPPLHFGNGTRLTVT.

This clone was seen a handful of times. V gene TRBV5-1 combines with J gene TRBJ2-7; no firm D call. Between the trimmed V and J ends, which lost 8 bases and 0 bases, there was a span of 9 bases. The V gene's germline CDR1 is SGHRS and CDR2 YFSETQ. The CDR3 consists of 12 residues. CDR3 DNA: TGCGCCAGGTACAGCAGCTCCTACGAGCAGTACTTC. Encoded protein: CARYSSSYEQYF.

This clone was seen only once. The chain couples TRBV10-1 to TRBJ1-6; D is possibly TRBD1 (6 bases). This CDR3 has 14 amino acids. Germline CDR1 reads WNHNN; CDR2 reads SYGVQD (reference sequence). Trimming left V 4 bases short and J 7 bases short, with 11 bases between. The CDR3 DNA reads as TGCGCCAGCAGTGCCCAGGGGACCAATTCACCCCTCCACTTT. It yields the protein CASSAQGTNSPLHF.

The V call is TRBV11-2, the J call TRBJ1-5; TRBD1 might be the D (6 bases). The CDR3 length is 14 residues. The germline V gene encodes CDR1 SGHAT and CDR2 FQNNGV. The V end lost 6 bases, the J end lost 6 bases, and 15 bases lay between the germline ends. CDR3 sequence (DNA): TGTGCCAGCAGTCAACAGGGTTCGCGTCAGCCCCAGCATTTT. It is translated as CASSQQGSRQPQHF.

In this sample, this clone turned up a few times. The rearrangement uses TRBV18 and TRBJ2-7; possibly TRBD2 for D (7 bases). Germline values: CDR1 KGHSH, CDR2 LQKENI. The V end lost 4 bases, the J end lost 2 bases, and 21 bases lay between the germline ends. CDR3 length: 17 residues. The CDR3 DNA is TGTGCCAGCTCACTTGGGGAGGGGGGCCACACTCCCTACGAGCAGTACTTC. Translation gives CASSLGEGGHTPYEQYF.

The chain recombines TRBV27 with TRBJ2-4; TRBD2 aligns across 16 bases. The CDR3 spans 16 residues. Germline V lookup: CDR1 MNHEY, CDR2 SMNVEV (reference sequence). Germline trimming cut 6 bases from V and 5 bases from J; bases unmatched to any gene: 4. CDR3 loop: CASRGLAGGLQNIQYF. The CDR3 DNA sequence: TGTGCCAGCAGGGGACTAGCGGGGGGGCTCCAAAACATTCAGTACTTC.

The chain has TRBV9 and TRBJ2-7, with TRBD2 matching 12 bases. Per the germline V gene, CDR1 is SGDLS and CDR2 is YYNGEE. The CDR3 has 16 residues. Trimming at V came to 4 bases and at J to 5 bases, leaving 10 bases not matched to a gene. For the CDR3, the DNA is TGTGCCAGCAGCCATCCTGTGACTAGCGGGGGCGACGAGCAGTACTTC. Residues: CASSHPVTSGGDEQYF.

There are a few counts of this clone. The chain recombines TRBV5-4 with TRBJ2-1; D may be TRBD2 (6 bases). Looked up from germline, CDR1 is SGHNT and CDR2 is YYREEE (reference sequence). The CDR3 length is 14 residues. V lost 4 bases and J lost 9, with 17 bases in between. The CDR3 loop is CASSPWTILLEQFF. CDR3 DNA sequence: TGTGCCAGCAGCCCATGGACTATTCTGCTTGAGCAGTTCTTC.

The CDR3 region is CASSSLDRARTGELFF. The CDR3 DNA reads as TGTGCCAGCAGCTCCCTGGACAGGGCGAGGACCGGGGAGCTGTTTTTT. This rearrangement joins TRBV7-9 to TRBJ2-2; 8 bases match TRBD1. J was trimmed by 5 bases and V by 4 bases; bases with no gene match: 9. From germline, CDR1 is SEHNR and CDR2 FQNEAQ (reference sequence). The CDR3 is 16 amino acids. The variable domain in full, completed from reference TRBV7-9 and TRBJ2-2, reads DTGVSQNPRHKITKRGQNVTFRCDPISEHNRLYWYRQTLGQGPEFLTYFQNEAQLEKSRLLSDRFSAERPKGSFSTLEIQRTEQGDSAMYLCASSSLDRARTGELFFGEGSRLTVL.

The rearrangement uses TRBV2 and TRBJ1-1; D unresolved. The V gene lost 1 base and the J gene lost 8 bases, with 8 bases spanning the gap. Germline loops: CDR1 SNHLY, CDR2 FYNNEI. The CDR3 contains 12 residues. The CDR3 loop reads CASSEVAQEAFF. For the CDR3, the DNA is TGTGCCAGCAGTGAAGTTGCACAAGAAGCTTTCTTT.

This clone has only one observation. CDR3 region: CAISTPRDSTEQFF. The CDR3 DNA follows: TGTGCCATCAGTACACCCCGGGACTCAACTGAGCAGTTCTTC. The gene calls are TRBV10-3 and TRBJ2-1; D is perhaps TRBD2 (6 bases). The CDR3 spans 14 residues. V was pared by 5 bases and J by 9 bases, with 17 bases between. In germline, CDR1 is ENHRY, CDR2 SYGVKD.

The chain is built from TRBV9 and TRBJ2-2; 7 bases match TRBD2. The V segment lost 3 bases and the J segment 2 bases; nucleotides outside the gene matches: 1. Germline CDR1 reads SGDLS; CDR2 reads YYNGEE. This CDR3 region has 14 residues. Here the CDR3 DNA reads TGTGCCAGCAGCGCGGGGGGAAACACCGGGGAGCTGTTTTTT. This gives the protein CASSAGGNTGELFF.